This T cell receptor (beta chain) comes out of a study of blood T cell repertoires in COVID-19. TCRdb's copy holds only in-frame clones and misses some; the assay was immunoSEQ multiplex PCR. The sample carries about 100,000 clones, over 65% recorded once. The CDR3 totals 13 residues. The V segment lost 5 bases and the J segment 6 bases; nucleotides outside the gene matches: 6. Germline assignment: CDR1 MNHEY and CDR2 SVGAGI. The rearrangement uses TRBV6-5 and TRBJ2-7; 8 nucleotides line up with TRBD1. Sample: peripheral blood. This receptor was taken from a woman aged 35 to 49 with acute or convalescent COVID-19. The CDR3 coding sequence is TGTGCCAGCAGTCCTAGGACAGGGCGCGAGCAGTACTTC. It encodes CASSPRTGREQYF.